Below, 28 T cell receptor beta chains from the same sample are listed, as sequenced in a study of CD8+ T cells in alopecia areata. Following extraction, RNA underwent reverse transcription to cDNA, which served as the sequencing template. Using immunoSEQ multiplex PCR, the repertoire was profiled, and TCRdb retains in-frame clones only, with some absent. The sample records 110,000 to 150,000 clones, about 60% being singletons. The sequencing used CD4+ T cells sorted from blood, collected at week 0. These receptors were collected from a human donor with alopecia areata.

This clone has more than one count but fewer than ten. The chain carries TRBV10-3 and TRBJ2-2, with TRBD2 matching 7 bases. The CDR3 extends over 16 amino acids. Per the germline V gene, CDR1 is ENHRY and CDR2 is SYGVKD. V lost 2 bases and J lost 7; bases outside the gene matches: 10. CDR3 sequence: CAISEVGGTINGELFF. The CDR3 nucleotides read TGTGCCATCAGTGAGGTCGGGGGGACCATCAACGGGGAGCTGTTTTTT.

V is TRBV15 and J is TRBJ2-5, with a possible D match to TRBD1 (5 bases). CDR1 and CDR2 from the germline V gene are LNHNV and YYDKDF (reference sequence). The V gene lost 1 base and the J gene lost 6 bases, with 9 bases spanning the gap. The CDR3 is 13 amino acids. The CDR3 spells CATSRGQRKTQYF. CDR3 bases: TGTGCCACCAGCAGAGGACAGAGAAAGACCCAGTACTTC. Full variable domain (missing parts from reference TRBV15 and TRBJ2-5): DAMVIQNPRYQVTQFGKPVTLSCSQTLNHNVMYWYQQKSSQAPKLLFHYYDKDFNNEADTPDNFQSRRPNTSFCFLDIRSPGLGDTAMYLCATSRGQRKTQYFGPGTRLLVL.

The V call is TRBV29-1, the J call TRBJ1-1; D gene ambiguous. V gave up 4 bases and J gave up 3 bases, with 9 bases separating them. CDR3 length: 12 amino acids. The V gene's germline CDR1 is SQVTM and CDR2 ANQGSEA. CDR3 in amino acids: CSVGEMDTEAFF. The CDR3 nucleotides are TGCAGCGTTGGAGAGATGGACACTGAAGCTTTCTTT.

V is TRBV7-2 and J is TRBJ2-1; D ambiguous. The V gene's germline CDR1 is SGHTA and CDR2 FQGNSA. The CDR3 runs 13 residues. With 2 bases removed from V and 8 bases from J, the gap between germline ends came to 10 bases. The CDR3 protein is CASSLRSADEQFF. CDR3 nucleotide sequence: TGTGCCAGCAGCTTACGCTCAGCTGATGAGCAGTTCTTC.

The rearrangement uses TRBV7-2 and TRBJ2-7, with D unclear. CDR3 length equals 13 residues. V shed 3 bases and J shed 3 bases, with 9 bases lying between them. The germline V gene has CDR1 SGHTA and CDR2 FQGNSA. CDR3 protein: CASSFDLYYEQYF. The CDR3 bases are TGTGCCAGCAGCTTCGACTTATACTACGAGCAGTACTTC.

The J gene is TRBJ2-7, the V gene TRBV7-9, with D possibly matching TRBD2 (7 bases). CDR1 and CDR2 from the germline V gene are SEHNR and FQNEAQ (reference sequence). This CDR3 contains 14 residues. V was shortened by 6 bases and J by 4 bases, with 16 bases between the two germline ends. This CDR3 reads CASSPTGGPYEQYF. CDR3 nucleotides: TGTGCCAGCAGTCCGACGGGGGGCCCTTACGAGCAGTACTTC.

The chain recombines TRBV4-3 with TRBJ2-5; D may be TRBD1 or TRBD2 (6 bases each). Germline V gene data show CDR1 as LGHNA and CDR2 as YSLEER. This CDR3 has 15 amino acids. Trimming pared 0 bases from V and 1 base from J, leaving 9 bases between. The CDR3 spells CASSQDPGAQETQYF. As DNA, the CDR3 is TGCGCCAGCAGCCAAGATCCGGGGGCCCAAGAGACCCAGTACTTC.

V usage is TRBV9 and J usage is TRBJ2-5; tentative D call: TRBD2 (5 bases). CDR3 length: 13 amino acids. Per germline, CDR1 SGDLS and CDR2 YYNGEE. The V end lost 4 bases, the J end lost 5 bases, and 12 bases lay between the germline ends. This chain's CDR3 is CASSQTSTETQYF. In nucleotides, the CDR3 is TGTGCCAGCAGCCAAACTAGTACGGAGACCCAGTACTTC.

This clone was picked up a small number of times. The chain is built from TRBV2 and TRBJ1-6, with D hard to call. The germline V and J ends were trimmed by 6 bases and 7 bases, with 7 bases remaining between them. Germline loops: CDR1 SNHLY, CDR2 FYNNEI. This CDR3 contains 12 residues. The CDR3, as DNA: TGTGCCAGCAGCGGCCTGAATTCACCCCTCCACTTT. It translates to CASSGLNSPLHF.

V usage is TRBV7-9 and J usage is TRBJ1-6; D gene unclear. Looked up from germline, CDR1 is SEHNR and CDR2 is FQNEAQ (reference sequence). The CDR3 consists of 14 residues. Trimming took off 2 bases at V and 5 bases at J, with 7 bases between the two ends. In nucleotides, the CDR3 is TGTGCCAGCAGCTTACAGGCAAATAATTCACCCCTCCACTTT. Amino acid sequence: CASSLQANNSPLHF.

This CDR3 is CASSHQQPQHF. For the CDR3, the DNA is TGCGCCAGCAGTCATCAACAGCCCCAGCATTTT. This sequence joins TRBV23-1 and TRBJ1-5; D gene unclear. TRBV23-1 is an open reading frame whose function is uncertain. Trimming shortened V by 3 bases and J by 7 bases, and 4 bases separated the two germline ends. The CDR3 loop spans 11 amino acids.

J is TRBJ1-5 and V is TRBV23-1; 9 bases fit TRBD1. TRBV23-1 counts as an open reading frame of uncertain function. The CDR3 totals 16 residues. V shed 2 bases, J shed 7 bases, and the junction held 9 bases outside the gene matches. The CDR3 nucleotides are TGCGCCAGCAGTCAAAAGGGACAGGGAGTCGGGCAGCCCCAGCATTTT. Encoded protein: CASSQKGQGVGQPQHF.

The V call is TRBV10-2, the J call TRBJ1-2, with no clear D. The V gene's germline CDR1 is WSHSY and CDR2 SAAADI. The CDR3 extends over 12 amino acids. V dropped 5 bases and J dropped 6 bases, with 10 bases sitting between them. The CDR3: CASSYAGDGYTF. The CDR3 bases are TGCGCCAGCAGTTATGCAGGAGATGGCTACACCTTC.

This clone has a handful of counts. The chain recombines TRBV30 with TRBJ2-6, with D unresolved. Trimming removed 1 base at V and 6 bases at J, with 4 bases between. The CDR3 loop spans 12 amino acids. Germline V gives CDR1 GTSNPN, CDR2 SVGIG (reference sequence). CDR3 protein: CAWSAAANVLTF. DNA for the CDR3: TGTGCCTGGAGTGCGGCGGCCAACGTCCTGACTTTC.

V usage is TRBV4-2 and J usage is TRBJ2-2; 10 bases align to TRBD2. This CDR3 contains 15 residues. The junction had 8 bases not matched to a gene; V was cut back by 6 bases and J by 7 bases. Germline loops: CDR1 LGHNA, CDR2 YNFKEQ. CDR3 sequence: CASSRYSGGNGELFF. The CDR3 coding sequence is TGTGCCAGCAGTCGTTATAGCGGGGGGAACGGGGAGCTGTTTTTT.

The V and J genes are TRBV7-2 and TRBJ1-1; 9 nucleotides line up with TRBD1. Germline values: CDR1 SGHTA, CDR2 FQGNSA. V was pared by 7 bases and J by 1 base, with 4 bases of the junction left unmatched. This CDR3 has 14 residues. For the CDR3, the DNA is TGTGCCAGCAAACAGGGGGCGGAGAACACTGAAGCTTTCTTT. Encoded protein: CASKQGAENTEAFF.

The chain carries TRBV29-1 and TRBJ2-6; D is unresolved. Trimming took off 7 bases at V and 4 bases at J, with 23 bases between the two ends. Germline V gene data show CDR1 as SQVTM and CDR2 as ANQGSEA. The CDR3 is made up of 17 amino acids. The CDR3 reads CSAYLRAVLSGANVLTF. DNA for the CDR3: TGCAGCGCTTACCTCCGGGCGGTGCTCTCCGGGGCCAACGTCCTGACTTTC.

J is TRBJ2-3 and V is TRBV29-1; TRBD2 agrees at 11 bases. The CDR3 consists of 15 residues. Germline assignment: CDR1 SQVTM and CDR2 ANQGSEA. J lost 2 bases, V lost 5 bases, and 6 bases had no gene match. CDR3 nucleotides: TGCAGCGTTCGCACTAGCGGGGGCCTCACAGATACGCAGTATTTT. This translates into CSVRTSGGLTDTQYF.

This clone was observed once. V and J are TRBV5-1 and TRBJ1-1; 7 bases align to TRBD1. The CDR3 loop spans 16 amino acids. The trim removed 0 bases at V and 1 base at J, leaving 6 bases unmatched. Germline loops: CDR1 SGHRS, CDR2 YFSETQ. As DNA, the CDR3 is TGCGCCAGCAGCTTGGAACAGGGGAGGACGAACACTGAAGCTTTCTTT. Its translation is CASSLEQGRTNTEAFF. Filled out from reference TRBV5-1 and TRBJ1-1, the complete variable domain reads KAGVTQTPRYLIKTRGQQVTLSCSPISGHRSVSWYQQTPGQGLQFLFEYFSETQRNKGNFPGRFSGRQFSNSRSEMNVSTLELGDSALYLCASSLEQGRTNTEAFFGQGTRLTVV.

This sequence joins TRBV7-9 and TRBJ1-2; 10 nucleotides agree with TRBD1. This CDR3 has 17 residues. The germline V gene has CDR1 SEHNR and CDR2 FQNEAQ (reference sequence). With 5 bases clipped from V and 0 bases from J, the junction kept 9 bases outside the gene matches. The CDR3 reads CASSRRTGGKANYGYTF. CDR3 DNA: TGTGCCAGCAGCCGCAGGACAGGGGGAAAAGCTAACTATGGCTACACCTTC.

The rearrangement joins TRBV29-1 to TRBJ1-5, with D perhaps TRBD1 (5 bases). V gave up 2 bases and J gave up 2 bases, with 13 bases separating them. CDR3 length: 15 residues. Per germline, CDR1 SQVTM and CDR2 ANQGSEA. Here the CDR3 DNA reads TGCAGCGTTGAACGTGTCAGGGTGGGCAATCAGCCCCAGCATTTT. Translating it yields CSVERVRVGNQPQHF.

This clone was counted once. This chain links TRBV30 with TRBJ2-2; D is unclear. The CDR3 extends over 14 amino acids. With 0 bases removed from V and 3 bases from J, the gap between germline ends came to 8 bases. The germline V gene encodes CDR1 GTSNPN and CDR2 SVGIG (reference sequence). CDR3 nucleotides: TGTGCCTGGAGTGTAGGTGTGGACACCGGGGAGCTGTTTTTT. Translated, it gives CAWSVGVDTGELFF.

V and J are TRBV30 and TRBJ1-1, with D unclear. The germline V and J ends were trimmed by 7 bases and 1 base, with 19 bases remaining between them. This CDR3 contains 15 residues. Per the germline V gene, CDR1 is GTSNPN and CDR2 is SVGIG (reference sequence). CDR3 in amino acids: CAFRLGFGRNTEAFF. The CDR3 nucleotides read TGTGCCTTCCGCTTAGGATTTGGGCGGAACACTGAAGCTTTCTTT.

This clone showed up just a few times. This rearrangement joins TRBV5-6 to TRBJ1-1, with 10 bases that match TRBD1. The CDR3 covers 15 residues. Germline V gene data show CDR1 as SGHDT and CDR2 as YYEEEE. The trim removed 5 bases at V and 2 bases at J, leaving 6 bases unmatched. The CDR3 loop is CASRETGGINTEAFF. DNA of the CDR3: TGTGCCAGCAGGGAGACAGGGGGCATCAACACTGAAGCTTTCTTT.

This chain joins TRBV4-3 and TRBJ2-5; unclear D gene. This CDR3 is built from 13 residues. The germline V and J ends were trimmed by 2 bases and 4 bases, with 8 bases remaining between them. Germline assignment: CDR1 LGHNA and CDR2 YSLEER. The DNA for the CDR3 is TGCGCCAGCAGCCAAAATCCAGGAGAGACCCAGTACTTC. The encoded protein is CASSQNPGETQYF.

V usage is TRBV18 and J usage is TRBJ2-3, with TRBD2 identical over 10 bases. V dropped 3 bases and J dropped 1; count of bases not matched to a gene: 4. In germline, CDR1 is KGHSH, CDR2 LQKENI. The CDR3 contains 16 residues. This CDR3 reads CASSPTSGDGTDTQYF. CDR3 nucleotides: TGTGCCAGCTCACCTACTAGCGGGGATGGCACAGATACGCAGTATTTT.

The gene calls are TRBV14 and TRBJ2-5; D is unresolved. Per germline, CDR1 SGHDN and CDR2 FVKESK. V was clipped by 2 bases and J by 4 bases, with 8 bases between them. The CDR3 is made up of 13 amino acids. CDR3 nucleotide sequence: TGTGCCAGCAGCCAATTCCTGGGAGAGACCCAGTACTTC. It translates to CASSQFLGETQYF.

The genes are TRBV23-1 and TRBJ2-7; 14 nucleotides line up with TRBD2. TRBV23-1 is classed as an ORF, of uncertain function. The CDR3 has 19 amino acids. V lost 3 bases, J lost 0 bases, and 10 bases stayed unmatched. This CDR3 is CASSHLPGLAGGHSYEQYF. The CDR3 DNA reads TGCGCCAGCAGTCACCTCCCCGGACTAGCGGGGGGACACTCCTACGAGCAGTACTTC.